The 28 T cell receptor beta chains in this list originate from one sample, sequenced in a study of cytomegalovirus exposure and HLA in healthy donors. Both 60 Vbeta primers and 13 Jbeta primers went into the PCR. Only in-frame clones appear in the TCRdb table, and some are missing; sequencing was by immunoSEQ multiplex PCR. The profile shows some 100,000 clones, under 80% of them singletons. Material: PBMCs. These receptors originate from a man aged 40-49 years in good health and CMV-seronegative.

V gene TRBV7-2 combines with J gene TRBJ1-5; 9 bases match TRBD1. The length of the CDR3 is 13 residues. J lost 6 bases, V lost 5 bases, and 2 bases had no gene match. Germline-derived CDR1 and CDR2 are SGHTA and FQGNSA. CDR3 nucleotides: TGTGCCAGCAGCCTGGGACAGGGTCAGCCCCAGCATTTT. The encoded protein is CASSLGQGQPQHF.

This sequence joins TRBV6-1 and TRBJ1-6; 10 nucleotides align to TRBD1. The junction had 10 bases not matched to a gene; V was cut back by 0 bases and J by 8 bases. Germline assignment: CDR1 MNHNS and CDR2 SASEGT. This CDR3 region has 18 residues. CDR3 amino acids: CASSEALQWTGGYSPLHF. As DNA, the CDR3 is TGTGCCAGCAGTGAAGCGCTTCAGTGGACAGGGGGATATTCACCCCTCCACTTT.

The DNA of the CDR3 is TGTGCCAGCAGCGTTTACCTTGGGGGGGAAGAGACCCAGTACTTC. It is translated as CASSVYLGGEETQYF. V is TRBV11-2 and J is TRBJ2-5; TRBD2 agrees at 7 bases. This CDR3 contains 15 residues. Trimming took 5 bases from V and 3 from J; bases not matched to a gene: 9. CDR1 SGHAT and CDR2 FQNNGV come from the germline V gene.

This clone was recorded a few times. This chain joins TRBV27 and TRBJ2-6; TRBD1 might be the D (5 bases). Per the germline V gene, CDR1 is MNHEY and CDR2 is SMNVEV (reference sequence). The V gene lost 5 bases and the J gene lost 0 bases, with 8 bases spanning the gap. This CDR3 is 15 amino acids long. As DNA, the CDR3 is TGTGCCAGCAGTCTCCAGGGCTCTGGGGCCAACGTCCTGACTTTC. Its translation: CASSLQGSGANVLTF.

The V and J genes are TRBV7-3 and TRBJ2-3, with 11 bases matching TRBD2. CDR3 length: 16 amino acids. J lost 5 bases, V lost 5 bases, and 9 bases had no gene match. Germline loops: CDR1 SGHTA, CDR2 FQGTGA. In nucleotides, the CDR3 is TGTGCCAGCAGCCTTATAGCGGGGGGGCGGTTAGATACGCAGTATTTT. Residues: CASSLIAGGRLDTQYF. Using reference TRBV7-3 and TRBJ2-3 for the parts outside the CDR3, the full variable domain is GAGVSQTPSNKVTEKGKYVELRCDPISGHTALYWYRQSLGQGPEFLIYFQGTGAADDSGLPNDRFFAVRPEGSVSTLKIQRTERGDSAVYLCASSLIAGGRLDTQYFGPGTRLTVL.

This chain connects TRBV5-1 to TRBJ2-5, with 11 bases lining up with TRBD2. Germline CDR1 and CDR2: SGHRS and YFSETQ. The CDR3 has 14 residues. The V and J ends lost 6 bases and 3 bases, in that order; junction bases with no gene match: 4. In nucleotides, the CDR3 is TGCGCCAGCACGAAACTAGCGGGGGAAGAGACCCAGTACTTC. Encoded protein: CASTKLAGEETQYF.

The gene calls are TRBV28 and TRBJ2-6; 9 bases agree with TRBD1. The length of the CDR3 is 17 residues. Germline V lookup: CDR1 MDHEN, CDR2 SYDVKM. The V gene end was trimmed by 5 bases and the J gene end by 2 bases; junction bases not matched to a gene: 7. CDR3 nucleotides: TGTGCCAGCAGTACAGGGGGCCGACCTACTGGGGCCAACGTCCTGACTTTC. Residues: CASSTGGRPTGANVLTF. Drawing the rest from reference TRBV28 and TRBJ2-6, the complete variable domain is DVKVTQSSRYLVKRTGEKVFLECVQDMDHENMFWYRQDPGLGLRLIYFSYDVKMKEKGDIPEGYSVSREKKERFSLILESASTNQTSMYLCASSTGGRPTGANVLTFGAGSRLTVL.

The chain is built from TRBV7-6 and TRBJ2-1; no clear D gene. The CDR3 totals 12 residues. Germline V gives CDR1 SGHVS, CDR2 FNYEAQ. Between the trimmed V and J ends, which lost 6 bases and 6 bases, there was a span of 9 bases. CDR3 region: CASSHPLNEQFF. The CDR3 DNA reads as TGTGCCAGCAGTCACCCACTCAATGAGCAGTTCTTC.

This clone turned up a few times. The chain has TRBV10-3 and TRBJ2-7; 7 bases align to TRBD2. J was trimmed by 5 bases and V by 6 bases; bases with no gene match: 10. Germline values: CDR1 ENHRY, CDR2 SYGVKD. The CDR3 is 14 residues long. The CDR3 region has the DNA TGTGCCATCAGCAAAGTCGGGGGGAAGAACGAGCAGTACTTC. This gives the protein CAISKVGGKNEQYF.

The CDR3 protein is CASSKDRPSTGTEAFF. The CDR3 nucleotides read TGTGCCAGCAGCAAAGATCGTCCGTCTACGGGTACTGAAGCTTTCTTT. The chain has TRBV21-1 and TRBJ1-1. TRBV21-1 is labeled a pseudogene. CDR3 length: 16 residues.

V usage is TRBV10-2 and J usage is TRBJ1-4; D might be TRBD1 (5 bases). The CDR3 runs to 15 residues. The V end lost 0 bases, the J end lost 8 bases, and 13 bases lay between the germline ends. Germline V gene lookup returns CDR1 WSHSY and CDR2 SAAADI. CDR3 region: CASSESSGSWEKLFF. CDR3 DNA: TGCGCCAGCAGTGAGTCCTCAGGGTCTTGGGAAAAACTGTTTTTT.

This clone was seen once. The sample has other DNA sequences that encode this CDR3 too. The chain combines TRBV18 with TRBJ1-4; weak D call: TRBD1 (5 bases). Trimming removed 2 bases at V and 8 bases at J, with 12 bases between. Germline CDR1 reads KGHSH; CDR2 reads LQKENI. The CDR3 runs to 14 residues. The CDR3 sequence: CASSPDSLAEKLFF. CDR3 bases: TGTGCCAGCTCACCAGACAGCCTAGCGGAAAAACTGTTTTTT.

The V and J genes are TRBV7-2 and TRBJ2-7; weak D call: TRBD1 (6 bases). CDR3 length: 13 amino acids. CDR1 is SGHTA and CDR2 is FQGNSA in the germline V gene. V was clipped by 5 bases and J by 3 bases, with 11 bases between them. CDR3 in amino acids: CASSLGANYEQYF. CDR3 sequence (DNA): TGTGCCAGCAGCCTGGGGGCCAACTACGAGCAGTACTTC.

V is TRBV5-6 and J is TRBJ2-7; no clear D gene. V was clipped by 1 base and J by 6 bases, with 5 bases between them. The CDR3 is made up of 11 amino acids. Germline CDR1 and CDR2: SGHDT and YYEEEE. The chain's CDR3 is CASSLLREQYF. Written as DNA, the CDR3 is TGTGCCAGCAGCTTGTTGCGCGAGCAGTACTTC. Full variable domain (rest looked up from reference TRBV5-6 and TRBJ2-7): DAGVTQSPTHLIKTRGQQVTLRCSPKSGHDTVSWYQQALGQGPQFIFQYYEEEERQRGNFPDRFSGHQFPNYSSELNVNALLLGDSALYLCASSLLREQYFGPGTRLTVT.

V gene TRBV29-1 combines with J gene TRBJ2-2; 7 bases match TRBD1. The V gene's germline CDR1 is SQVTM and CDR2 ANQGSEA. The CDR3 is 14 residues long. The V segment lost 5 bases and the J segment 4 bases; nucleotides outside the gene matches: 7. CDR3 nucleotide sequence: TGCAGCGTTTCCGACAGGGCCGGCACCGGGGAGCTGTTTTTT. It yields the protein CSVSDRAGTGELFF.

The rearrangement joins TRBV5-8 to TRBJ2-3, with D possibly TRBD2 on 5 matching bases. Germline lookup yields CDR1 SGHTS and CDR2 YDEGEE. There are 18 residues in the CDR3. Trimming cost V 0 bases and J 4 bases, with 21 bases left between them. CDR3 region: CASSLGGRERWWADTQYF. The CDR3 DNA reads as TGTGCCAGCAGCTTGGGGGGAAGGGAGCGATGGTGGGCAGATACGCAGTATTTT.

This rearrangement joins TRBV6-4 to TRBJ1-2; D might be TRBD1 (6 bases). The germline V gene encodes CDR1 MRHNA and CDR2 SNTAGT. The V gene lost 8 bases and the J gene lost 3 bases, with 16 bases spanning the gap. This CDR3 has 14 amino acids. In nucleotides, the CDR3 is TGTGCCAGCCCTCTAGGGGGGGAGGACTATGGCTACACCTTC. This encodes CASPLGGEDYGYTF.

The sample holds a few counts of this clone. The chain couples TRBV9 to TRBJ2-2; D not resolved. The CDR3 is made up of 14 amino acids. The germline gives CDR1 SGDLS, CDR2 YYNGEE. Trimming took 2 bases from V and 0 from J, leaving 5 bases between them. The CDR3 loop reads CASSVTSNTGELFF. CDR3 nucleotide sequence: TGTGCCAGCAGCGTTACATCGAACACCGGGGAGCTGTTTTTT.

In the case of this clone: This CDR3 is also generated by other DNA sequences in the sample. The rearrangement joins TRBV19 to TRBJ2-1, with a possible D match to TRBD2 (6 bases). Trimming cost V 3 bases and J 3 bases, with 6 bases left between them. This CDR3 has 13 amino acids. Per germline, CDR1 LNHDA and CDR2 SQIVND (reference sequence). In DNA, the CDR3 is TGTGCCAGTAGTATCGGGAGCTACAATGAGCAGTTCTTC. It yields the protein CASSIGSYNEQFF.

The rearrangement joins TRBV6-5 to TRBJ2-7, with D tentatively TRBD1 (5 bases). The CDR3 extends over 15 amino acids. Trimming pared 2 bases from V and 3 bases from J, leaving 14 bases between. Germline values: CDR1 MNHEY, CDR2 SVGAGI. In nucleotides, the CDR3 is TGTGCCAGCAGTTACCAGCCAGGGCAACGCTACGAGCAGTACTTC. Translation gives CASSYQPGQRYEQYF.

This rearrangement joins TRBV5-5 to TRBJ1-1; D is perhaps TRBD1 (5 bases). The germline V gene has CDR1 SGHKS and CDR2 YYEKEE (reference sequence). Trimming stripped 4 bases from V and 1 base from J, with 11 bases between. The CDR3 runs 14 residues. The CDR3 DNA sequence: TGTGCCAGCAGCCCCCGGACACGGAACACTGAAGCTTTCTTT. It is translated as CASSPRTRNTEAFF.

The V gene is TRBV6-6, the J gene TRBJ1-1; possibly TRBD1 for D (5 bases). Trimming left V 6 bases short and J 4 bases short, with 12 bases between. The germline V gene encodes CDR1 MNHNY and CDR2 SVGAGI (reference sequence). The CDR3 consists of 13 residues. CDR3 DNA sequence: TGTGCCAGCAGCCCCAGGGATTTCACTGAAGCTTTCTTT. Encoded protein: CASSPRDFTEAFF.

This clone showed up just once. The genes are TRBV14 and TRBJ1-2; possibly TRBD1 for D (6 bases). The germline V gene encodes CDR1 SGHDN and CDR2 FVKESK. The CDR3 totals 15 residues. Trimming left V 1 base short and J 8 bases short, with 17 bases between. In DNA, the CDR3 is TGTGCCAGCAGCCAAGGAGGAACGGGGGGCTGGGGCTACACCTTC. Translating gives CASSQGGTGGWGYTF. Together with reference TRBV14 and TRBJ1-2, the CDR3 gives the full variable domain: EAGVTQFPSHSVIEKGQTVTLRCDPISGHDNLYWYRRVMGKEIKFLLHFVKESKQDESGMPNNRFLAERTGGTYSTLKVQPAELEDSGVYFCASSQGGTGGWGYTFGSGTRLTVV.

The V and J genes are TRBV29-1 and TRBJ2-2; possible D gene TRBD2, 6 bases. V lost 3 bases, J lost 4 bases, and 12 bases lay in between. The CDR3 is 14 residues long. Germline loops: CDR1 SQVTM, CDR2 ANQGSEA. CDR3 loop: CSVEGGSGTGELFF. CDR3 DNA: TGCAGCGTTGAGGGGGGAAGTGGCACCGGGGAGCTGTTTTTT.

V usage is TRBV5-1 and J usage is TRBJ1-1; 10 bases align to TRBD1. The CDR3 runs to 17 residues. The ends lost 6 bases at V and 3 bases at J; junction bases unmatched: 14. The germline V gene has CDR1 SGHRS and CDR2 YFSETQ. The CDR3, as DNA: TGCGCCAGCAACCCGGGACAGGGGAGGTTTCGGGACACTGAAGCTTTCTTT. Amino acids: CASNPGQGRFRDTEAFF.

The CDR3 DNA follows: TGTGCCTGGAGCGGCGGGGGGGATCAGCCCCAGCATTTT. As protein: CAWSGGGDQPQHF. The genes are TRBV30 and TRBJ1-5; weak D call: TRBD1 (5 bases). The CDR3 is 13 amino acids. Germline CDR1 reads GTSNPN; CDR2 reads SVGIG (reference sequence). Trimming cost V 3 bases and J 5 bases, with 11 bases left between them.

The chain joins TRBV5-1 to TRBJ1-4; 7 bases are a match to TRBD1. Germline V gene sequence: CDR1 SGHRS, CDR2 YFSETQ. V shed 4 bases, J shed 4 bases, and the junction held 7 bases outside the gene matches. The CDR3 is 15 residues long. The CDR3 nucleotides read TGCGCCAGCAGCCCGGGACAGACTGTTAATGAAAAACTGTTTTTT. This sequence encodes CASSPGQTVNEKLFF. The full variable domain, its missing parts supplied by reference TRBV5-1 and TRBJ1-4, is KAGVTQTPRYLIKTRGQQVTLSCSPISGHRSVSWYQQTPGQGLQFLFEYFSETQRNKGNFPGRFSGRQFSNSRSEMNVSTLELGDSALYLCASSPGQTVNEKLFFGSGTQLSVL.

The rearrangement links TRBV28 to TRBJ2-2; 7 nucleotides align to TRBD1. V dropped 7 bases and J dropped 0; count of bases not matched to a gene: 11. CDR1 and CDR2 (germline): MDHEN, SYDVKM. The CDR3 covers 17 residues. CDR3 sequence: CASTVDRAPANTGELFF. The CDR3 coding sequence is TGTGCCAGCACCGTTGACAGGGCCCCTGCGAACACCGGGGAGCTGTTTTTT.